Below are 3 T cell receptor beta chains sequenced from a single sample in a study of blood T cell repertoires in COVID-19. Assay: immunoSEQ multiplex PCR; the TCRdb copy retains only in-frame clones and omits some. This table has about 250,000 clones, about nine tenths appearing once. The specimen was peripheral blood. These receptors were obtained from a woman aged 25-40 years with COVID-19, enrolled during active disease.

J is TRBJ2-2 and V is TRBV28; 8 nucleotides match TRBD1. Looked up from germline, CDR1 is MDHEN and CDR2 is SYDVKM. The CDR3 runs 17 residues. The junction had 7 bases not matched to a gene; V was cut back by 4 bases and J by 0 bases. CDR3: CASSWAGGESNTGELFF. DNA of the CDR3: TGTGCCAGCAGTTGGGCAGGGGGCGAATCGAACACCGGGGAGCTGTTTTTT.

In DNA form, the CDR3 reads TGTGCCACCAGTGGACACCCGGTGGTAGATACGCAGTATTTT. Residues: CATSGHPVVDTQYF. The chain links TRBV24-1 to TRBJ2-3, with D uncertain. The CDR3 consists of 14 residues. Looked up from germline, CDR1 is KGHDR and CDR2 is SFDVKD. V gave up 5 bases and J gave up 5 bases, with 13 bases separating them.

The chain links TRBV12-1 to TRBJ2-1; the D call of TRBD1 is as the table states it, not checked on the DNA. TRBV12-1 is a pseudogene segment. The CDR3 runs 15 residues. The CDR3 DNA reads TGTGCCAGCAGCCCCTCGGCAGCGAGGGGGCATGAGCAGTTCTTC. It yields the protein CASSPSAARGHEQFF.